One and the same sample provided the 20 T cell receptor beta chains below, sequenced in a study of cytomegalovirus exposure and HLA in healthy donors (TCRdb year 2017). The library came from the immunoSEQ multiplex PCR assay. The multiplex PCR relied on a mix of 60 forward primers for TCR Vbeta segments and 13 reverse primers for TCR Jbeta segments. The table was pulled from immuneACCESS by TCRdb, which kept in-frame rearrangements only. Such tables lose some clones; where checked, under half of the loss comes from unresolved V genes, and the rest has no known cause. The sample table lists 120,000 or so clones, around 83% of them with a count of one. 2.5% to 3.5% of the sample is taken by the ten largest. Sequencing was carried out using PBMCs. These receptors were obtained from a woman aged 55-69 years in good health and CMV-seropositive.

This clone was recorded once. The chain recombines TRBV5-5 with TRBJ1-2, with D uncertain. V lost 2 bases and J lost 7, with 18 bases in between. This CDR3 has 15 residues. Germline values: CDR1 SGHKS, CDR2 YYEKEE (reference sequence). The CDR3, as DNA: TGTGCCAGCAGCTTTCTTGGTTCAGGCCCGGCTGGCTACACCTTC. It yields the protein CASSFLGSGPAGYTF.

The rearrangement uses TRBV21-1 and TRBJ2-7; the table's D call of TRBD2 was not tested on the DNA. TRBV21-1 is shown as a pseudogene. This CDR3 has 15 residues. The CDR3 bases are TGTGCCAGCAGCAAACCGGACTTCCAAGGTTGCGAGCAGTACTTC. Its translation: CASSKPDFQGCEQYF.

The chain carries TRBV4-2 and TRBJ1-2; TRBD1 matches at 8 bases. Germline V gene data show CDR1 as LGHNA and CDR2 as YNFKEQ. Trimming removed 1 base from V and 6 bases from J; junction bases left unmatched: 10. The CDR3 length is 16 residues. DNA of the CDR3: TGTGCCAGCAGCCAAGGGACAGGGTTCTCTCTAGATGGCTACACCTTC. Its translation: CASSQGTGFSLDGYTF.

V gene TRBV19 combines with J gene TRBJ2-7; 8 bases line up with TRBD1. Trimming took 4 bases from V and 2 from J; bases not matched to a gene: 10. Germline V gene lookup returns CDR1 LNHDA and CDR2 SQIVND (reference sequence). This CDR3 spans 16 amino acids. The DNA of the CDR3 is TGTGCCAGTAGTAATGGGATAACAGGGGGTCCCTACGAGCAGTACTTC. The encoded protein is CASSNGITGGPYEQYF.

The chain is built from TRBV5-1 and TRBJ2-5; 8 positions match TRBD1. The J call could be wrong; TRBJ2-7 is a better fit for the DNA end. CDR1 is SGHRS and CDR2 is YFSETQ in the germline V gene. This CDR3 has 17 amino acids. This chain's CDR3 is CASSPQGAYLISYEQYF. The CDR3 DNA is TGCGCCAGCAGCCCGCAGGGGGCCTACCTGATCTCCTACGAGCAGTACTTC.

The table lists this clone with a count of one. The chain links TRBV5-1 to TRBJ1-4; D is undetermined. The germline V gene encodes CDR1 SGHRS and CDR2 YFSETQ. CDR3 length equals 16 residues. Between the trimmed V and J ends, which lost 1 base and 0 bases, there was a span of 10 bases. The CDR3 DNA sequence: TGCGCCAGCAGCTTGTGGCAGACTGCAACTAATGAAAAACTGTTTTTT. Protein: CASSLWQTATNEKLFF.

V gene TRBV6-5 combines with J gene TRBJ2-5; 12 bases align to TRBD2. V dropped 4 bases and J dropped 2; count of bases not matched to a gene: 5. The CDR3 runs 16 residues. Germline values: CDR1 MNHEY, CDR2 SVGAGI. This CDR3 reads CASSSPLAGGQETQYF. The DNA of the CDR3 is TGTGCCAGCAGTTCCCCGCTAGCGGGAGGGCAAGAGACCCAGTACTTC.

The genes are TRBV10-3 and TRBJ1-1; a possible D gene is TRBD1 (5 bases). Germline V gene lookup returns CDR1 ENHRY and CDR2 SYGVKD. V dropped 5 bases and J dropped 0 bases, with 19 bases sitting between them. The CDR3 runs to 17 residues. CDR3 nucleotides: TGTGCCATCAGTCCCCGTCAGGGTAACCCGATGAACACTGAAGCTTTCTTT. Translation gives CAISPRQGNPMNTEAFF.

The J gene is TRBJ1-1, the V gene TRBV6-4, with D unclear. Looked up from germline, CDR1 is MRHNA and CDR2 is SNTAGT. The V and J ends lost 6 bases and 3 bases respectively, with 11 bases between them. This CDR3 contains 13 residues. The CDR3 sequence: CASSASADTEAFF. The CDR3 nucleotides read TGTGCCAGCAGCGCCTCAGCGGACACTGAAGCTTTCTTT.

V usage is TRBV5-6 and J usage is TRBJ1-2, with D perhaps matching TRBD1 (6 bases). The V and J ends lost 4 bases and 2 bases respectively, with 12 bases between them. Germline CDR1 is SGHDT and CDR2 is YYEEEE. The CDR3 covers 14 residues. CDR3: CASSLPGQNYGYTF. The CDR3 region has the DNA TGTGCCAGCAGCCTTCCCGGACAGAACTATGGCTACACCTTC.

On this clone: The junction differs from germline at one of its ends, possibly a read error. The CDR3 region has the DNA TGTGCCAGCCGCTTTGAGGGAGGGTCAGGTGAGCAGTTCTTC. This translates into CASRFEGGSGEQFF. The chain combines TRBV7-9 with TRBJ2-1; TRBD2 agrees at 7 bases. Per the germline V gene, CDR1 is SEHNR and CDR2 is FQNEAQ (reference sequence). This CDR3 is built from 14 residues.

V usage is TRBV28 and J usage is TRBJ1-5; 11 bases are a match to TRBD1. The CDR3 consists of 17 residues. Germline CDR1 MDHEN, CDR2 SYDVKM. The trim removed 4 bases at V and 0 bases at J, leaving 5 bases unmatched. For the CDR3, the DNA is TGTGCCAGCAGTTCCCAAGGACAGGGGGCTAGCAATCAGCCCCAGCATTTT. As protein: CASSSQGQGASNQPQHF.

With respect to this clone: Other DNA sequences from this sample encode an identical CDR3 as well. This sequence joins TRBV19 and TRBJ1-5; tentative D call: TRBD1 (6 bases). With 2 bases removed from V and 1 base from J, the gap between germline ends came to 6 bases. The CDR3 sequence is 14 residues long. Germline lookup yields CDR1 LNHDA and CDR2 SQIVND (reference sequence). The DNA for the CDR3 is TGTGCCAGTAGTATACAGGGGAGCAATCAGCCCCAGCATTTT. Protein: CASSIQGSNQPQHF.

This chain joins TRBV28 and TRBJ2-1; no reliable D call. Germline V gives CDR1 MDHEN, CDR2 SYDVKM. Trimming cost V 1 base and J 6 bases, with 13 bases left between them. This CDR3 is built from 15 residues. CDR3 DNA sequence: TGTGCCAGCAGTTTATACCAGGTATTGAGCAATGAGCAGTTCTTC. Translating it yields CASSLYQVLSNEQFF.

The chain combines TRBV6-1 with TRBJ2-7, with 7 nucleotides matching TRBD1. V trimming: 5 bases; J trimming: 0 bases; junction bases outside the gene matches: 4. The CDR3 loop spans 14 amino acids. Germline assignment: CDR1 MNHNS and CDR2 SASEGT. The CDR3 protein is CASSSGQDSYEQYF. The CDR3 coding sequence is TGTGCCAGCAGTTCTGGACAGGACTCCTACGAGCAGTACTTC.

This clone came up a few times. V usage is TRBV5-4 and J usage is TRBJ1-1, with TRBD1 matching over 8 bases. In germline, CDR1 is SGHNT, CDR2 YYREEE (reference sequence). The CDR3 extends over 14 amino acids. With V trimmed by 4 bases and J by 3 bases, 5 bases remained unmatched. CDR3 in amino acids: CASSPGQGHTEAFF. The CDR3, as DNA: TGTGCCAGCAGCCCCGGACAGGGTCACACTGAAGCTTTCTTT.

V usage is TRBV9 and J usage is TRBJ1-1; D is unresolved. The germline V gene has CDR1 SGDLS and CDR2 YYNGEE. The CDR3 loop spans 14 amino acids. The V and J ends lost 0 bases and 1 base respectively, with 7 bases between them. The CDR3 sequence: CASSVATSNTEAFF. CDR3 sequence (DNA): TGTGCCAGCAGCGTAGCGACATCGAACACTGAAGCTTTCTTT.

This clone showed up just once. V is TRBV5-4 and J is TRBJ1-2, with D unclear. Germline V gene data show CDR1 as SGHNT and CDR2 as YYREEE (reference sequence). Trimming took 4 bases from V and 2 from J, leaving 15 bases between them. This CDR3 contains 15 residues. CDR3 amino acids: CASSPGLQMNYGYTF. As DNA, the CDR3 is TGTGCCAGCAGCCCCGGGTTACAAATGAACTATGGCTACACCTTC.

Note on this clone: Mismatch with germline at one junction end may stem from a read error. V gene TRBV7-9 combines with J gene TRBJ1-1; D gene uncertain. CDR3 length: 12 amino acids. Looked up from germline, CDR1 is SEHNR and CDR2 is FQNEAQ (reference sequence). The CDR3 here is CSSSPLGAEAFF. As DNA, the CDR3 is TGTTCCAGCAGTCCCCTAGGCGCTGAAGCTTTCTTT.

The rearrangement joins TRBV6-5 to TRBJ1-2, with 9 bases fitting TRBD1. This CDR3 is 14 amino acids long. Germline V gives CDR1 MNHEY, CDR2 SVGAGI. Trimming cost V 6 bases and J 7 bases; bases outside gene matches: 9. The CDR3 is CASRTEQGARGYTF. Here the CDR3 DNA reads TGTGCCAGCAGGACAGAACAGGGGGCGCGTGGCTACACCTTC.